This record covers a single T cell receptor (beta chain). Sequenced by immunoSEQ multiplex PCR; TCRdb stores in-frame clones only, minus some. Among hundreds of thousands of clones listed, about 91% were seen once. These data originate in a study of blood T cell repertoires in COVID-19. The V gene lost 5 bases and the J gene lost 3 bases, with 16 bases spanning the gap. CDR3 length: 16 residues. CDR1 and CDR2 from the germline V gene are SGHTA and FQGNSA. This receptor was identified in a woman between 25 and 40 years old with COVID-19, enrolled during active disease. This chain connects TRBV7-2 to TRBJ2-2, with D perhaps matching TRBD2 (5 bases). The specimen was peripheral blood. The CDR3 nucleotides are TGTGCCAGCAGCCCACACAGCGGTGGGGACACCGGGGAGCTGTTTTTT. Translating it yields CASSPHSGGDTGELFF.